These T cell receptor beta chains were read from a single sample in a study of T-cell memory formation after mild COVID-19. TCRdb used MiXCR to reprocess the 5' RACE reads, holding one entry per CDR3 protein. The data contain 250,000 to 300,000 distinct CDR3 sequences, 15% to 20% of them seen just once; the ten biggest clones take up roughly 24%. The sample comprised PBMCs or a T cell subset sorted from them (not recorded which). The source of these receptors is a man younger than 35 who had mild COVID-19 (a few samples of this study predate the infection). Cell type and time point are not known. The conserved cysteine and the conserved F or W are not part of the CDR3 here. Part of the rows lack a size; the others show once, few, many or a class for expanded clones.

clone_size,cdr3_length,j_call,v_call,cdr3_aa
few,16,TRBJ2-3,TRBV7-8,ASSLARLAGATTDTQY
many,12,TRBJ2-2,TRBV6-2/TRBV6-3,ASSYWLGTGELF
few,10,TRBJ1-5,TRBV6-2/TRBV6-3,ASSSQGKPQH
-,11,TRBJ2-3,TRBV6-5,ASGGRSTDTQY
few,13,TRBJ1-2,TRBV27,ASSPVGLGAEGYT
-,13,TRBJ1-6,TRBV9,ASSAGGVGNSPLH
-,11,TRBJ1-2,TRBV5-6,ASSRDRGGGYT
few,14,TRBJ1-3,TRBV9,ASSIRQLSSGNTIY
-,13,TRBJ2-3,TRBV20-1,SAIAGDTTSATQY
-,11,TRBJ2-3,TRBV7-3,ASRAGSTDTQY
-,14,TRBJ2-4,TRBV6-1,ASSEAPSGGVNIQY
few,10,TRBJ2-6,TRBV14,ASSQWANVLT
-,10,TRBJ2-7,TRBV5-4,ASSASRYEQY
many,12,TRBJ2-5,TRBV6-5,ASSPRGLRETQY
-,11,TRBJ2-4,TRBV7-2,ASSWDPPNIQY
few,16,TRBJ2-2,TRBV4-2,ASSLVAGGTSITGELF
few,14,TRBJ2-1,TRBV5-1,ASSLDVTSSYNEQF
-,12,TRBJ1-5,TRBV6-2/TRBV6-3,ASSYGRIKPPQH
-,12,TRBJ1-2,TRBV23-1,ARPRILYWTPYT
-,14,TRBJ2-2,TRBV24-1,ATSDLGQGHPGELF
few,15,TRBJ2-2,TRBV11-3,ASSGRQGSSNTGELF
few,11,TRBJ1-4,TRBV18,ASSRDQNEKLF
many,13,TRBJ2-5,TRBV7-2,ASSLGLAGRETQY
-,13,TRBJ2-5,TRBV7-3,ASSPYGQYQETQY
few,10,TRBJ1-1,TRBV5-1,ASSLERPPAF
few,11,TRBJ2-5,TRBV5-1,ASRPPVQETQY
-,13,TRBJ1-6,TRBV19,ASSFRTGGASPLH
-,12,TRBJ2-3,TRBV7-2,ASSLAEYTDTQY
-,13,TRBJ2-7,TRBV9,ASSRTGGNTYEQY
few,11,TRBJ2-5,TRBV29-1,SVDRGYQETQY
few,14,TRBJ2-1,TRBV7-9,ASSSAGGSSYNEQF
many,12,TRBJ1-4,TRBV6-5,ASSRTAGNEKLF
few,15,TRBJ2-5,TRBV3-1,ASSHTLAGGRQETQY